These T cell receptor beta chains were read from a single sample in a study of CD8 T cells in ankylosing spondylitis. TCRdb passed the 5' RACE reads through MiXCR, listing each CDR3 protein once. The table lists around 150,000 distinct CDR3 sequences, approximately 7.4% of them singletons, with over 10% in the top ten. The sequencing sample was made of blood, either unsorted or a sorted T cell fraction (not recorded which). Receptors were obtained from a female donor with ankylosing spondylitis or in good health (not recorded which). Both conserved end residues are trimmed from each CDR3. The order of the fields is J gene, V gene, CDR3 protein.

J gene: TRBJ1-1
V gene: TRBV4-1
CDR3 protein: ASSQPGTGGWTEAF

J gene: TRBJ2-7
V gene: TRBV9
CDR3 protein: ASSGHRVSGTVAYEQY

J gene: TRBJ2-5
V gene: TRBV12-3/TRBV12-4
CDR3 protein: ASSAALETQY

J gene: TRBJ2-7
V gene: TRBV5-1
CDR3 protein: ASSLASSASGGHYEQY

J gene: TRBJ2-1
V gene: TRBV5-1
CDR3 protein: ASSADRGEEF

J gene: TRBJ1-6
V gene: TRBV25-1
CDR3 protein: ASSTLGSPLH

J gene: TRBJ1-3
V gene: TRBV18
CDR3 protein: ASSPLGQTSSGNTIY

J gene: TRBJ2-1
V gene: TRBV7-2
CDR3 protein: ASSPEGGPYNEQF

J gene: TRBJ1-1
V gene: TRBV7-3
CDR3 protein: AGSLGRMNTEAF

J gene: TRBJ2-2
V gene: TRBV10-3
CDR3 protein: AISDSGVEAGELF

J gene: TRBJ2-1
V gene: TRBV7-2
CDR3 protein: ASSPDTGYEQF

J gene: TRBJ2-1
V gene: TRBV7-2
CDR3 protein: ASSSLPSGGQNEQF

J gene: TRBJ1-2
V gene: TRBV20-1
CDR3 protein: SARAARSVGAYT

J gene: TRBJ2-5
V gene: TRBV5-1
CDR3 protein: ASSVLRGVPETQY

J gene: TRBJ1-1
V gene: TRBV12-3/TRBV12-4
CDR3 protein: AFSPIGQGRLLMNTEAF

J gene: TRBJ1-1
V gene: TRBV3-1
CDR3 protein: ASSQGAGGSTEAF

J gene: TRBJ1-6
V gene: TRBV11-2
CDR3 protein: ASSFGDRGSPLH

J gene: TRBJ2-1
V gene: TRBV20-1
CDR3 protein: SAPPTGVNEQF

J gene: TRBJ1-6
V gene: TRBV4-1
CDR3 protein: ASSQDGRWNSPLH

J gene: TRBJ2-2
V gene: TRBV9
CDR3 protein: ASSAQGAAGELF

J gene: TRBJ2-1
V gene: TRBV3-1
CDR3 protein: ASSGFRGSSYNEQF

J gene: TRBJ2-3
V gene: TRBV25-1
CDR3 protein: ASSESGRFTDTQY

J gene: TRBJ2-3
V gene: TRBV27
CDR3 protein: ASSFISGGVNTQY